A single sample is the source of the 2 T cell receptor beta chains below, sequenced in a study of T cell responses to AZD1222 COVID-19 vaccine. Data came from immunoSEQ multiplex PCR; TCRdb stores just in-frame clones and leaves some out. In the table there are around 120,000 clones, around 95% of which are singletons. The specimen comprised peripheral blood, sampled on day 0 of AZD1222 vaccination. These receptors all come from an adult in good health.

The rearrangement joins TRBV6-4 to TRBJ2-1; TRBD2 matches 12 bases. CDR1 MRHNA and CDR2 SNTAGT come from the germline V gene. Trimming cost V 9 bases and J 7 bases; bases outside gene matches: 7. The CDR3 has 14 amino acids. The CDR3 DNA reads as TGTGCCAGTTCTAGCGGGAGGGCCCCTAATGAGCAGTTCTTC. Protein sequence: CASSSGRAPNEQFF.

The chain joins TRBV11-1 to TRBJ1-1; D not resolved. This CDR3 contains 14 residues. Germline V CDR1 and CDR2: SGHAT, FQDESV (reference sequence). Deletions cut 5 bases from V and 1 base from J, with 11 bases between. The CDR3 DNA follows: TGTGCCAGCAGCCCCGTGACACAGAACACTGAAGCTTTCTTT. Encoded protein: CASSPVTQNTEAFF.